A single T cell receptor beta chain is shown here with its context. No antigen is known for it. One junction end disagrees with the germline gene, perhaps due to a read error. The sample belongs to a study of identical twins. TCRdb re-derived calls from the 5' RACE reads in MiXCR, one entry per CDR3 protein. The sample shows about 1.7 million distinct CDR3 sequences, around 33% of them seen only once. In germline, CDR1 is SQVTM, CDR2 ANQGSEA. This CDR3 is 14 amino acids long. Points from the study as a whole: Beta clonotypes that were abundant in cord blood contained fewer insertions, a pattern absent from memory repertoires. Those out-of-frame alpha sequences shared by twins showed an excess of low generation probability. Zero-insertion analyses were open to partial confounding by invariant MAIT and iNKT cells.

Source material: cord blood. The genes are TRBV29-1 and TRBJ2-7, with 11 bases lining up with TRBD2. This sequence originates from a newborn girl in good health. The CDR3 nucleotides are TGCAGCGTTGAAGGACTAGCGGGAATCTACGAGCGGTACTTC. It encodes CSVEGLAGIYERYF.